The 14 T cell receptor beta chains presented below share a single source sample, sequenced in a study of T-cell reconstitution after alpha-beta-depleted transplantation in children. Construction of the TCRbeta library involved unique molecular identifiers. TCRdb recomputed calls from the PCR reads with MiXCR, one row per CDR3 protein. Here the sample spans approximately 18,000 distinct CDR3 sequences, about an eighth being singletons. This sample comprised PBMCs, mostly from graft donor cells, obtained 60 days after TCRalphabeta/CD19-depleted stem cell transplant. The source is a female patient between 2 and 15 years old who had a stem cell transplant for congenital amegakaryocytic thrombocytopenia, so the T cells may come from the graft donor.

This clonotype has ten or more counts. This chain connects TRBV7-9 to TRBJ2-3; the D gene is possibly TRBD2 (5 bases). V dropped 6 bases and J dropped 0 bases, with 13 bases sitting between them. The CDR3 loop spans 15 amino acids. CDR1 and CDR2 from the germline V gene are SEHNR and FQNEAQ (reference sequence). CDR3 sequence (DNA): TGTGCCAGCAGAGAAAAGAGGGAGAGCACAGATACGCAGTATTTT. Translating it yields CASREKRESTDTQYF.

This clonotype was counted many times. This chain connects TRBV20-1 to TRBJ1-1; no clear D. The germline V and J ends were trimmed by 5 bases and 0 bases, with 7 bases remaining between them. Per the germline V gene, CDR1 is DFQATT and CDR2 is SNEGSKA (reference sequence). This CDR3 is built from 12 residues. The CDR3 DNA follows: TGCAGTGCTTCTGCTATGAACACTGAAGCTTTCTTT. This translates into CSASAMNTEAFF.

This clonotype was detected many times. The chain employs TRBV5-1 and TRBJ1-1, with D perhaps TRBD1 (6 bases). Between the trimmed V and J ends, which lost 4 bases and 1 base, there was a span of 14 bases. CDR3 size: 15 residues. Germline V lookup: CDR1 SGHRS, CDR2 YFSETQ. CDR3 sequence: CASSRSGTKNTEAFF. In DNA form, the CDR3 reads TGCGCCAGCAGCCGTTCTGGGACAAAGAACACTGAAGCTTTCTTT. The full variable domain, its missing parts supplied by reference TRBV5-1 and TRBJ1-1, is KAGVTQTPRYLIKTRGQQVTLSCSPISGHRSVSWYQQTPGQGLQFLFEYFSETQRNKGNFPGRFSGRQFSNSRSEMNVSTLELGDSALYLCASSRSGTKNTEAFFGQGTRLTVV.

The chain joins TRBV20-1 to TRBJ2-7, with 7 bases fitting TRBD2. CDR3 length: 12 amino acids. Germline trimming cut 5 bases from V and 5 bases from J; bases unmatched to any gene: 6. Per the germline V gene, CDR1 is DFQATT and CDR2 is SNEGSKA (reference sequence). The CDR3 sequence: CSALAGVDEQYV. The CDR3 DNA is TGCAGTGCTCTGGCGGGAGTAGACGAGCAGTACGTC.

This clonotype has a count of ten or more. This rearrangement joins TRBV7-2 to TRBJ2-1; D not certain. There are 15 residues in the CDR3. Per germline, CDR1 SGHTA and CDR2 FQGNSA. Trimming left V 1 base short and J 6 bases short, with 13 bases between. This chain's CDR3 is CASSLDLPYRNEQFF. In DNA, the CDR3 is TGTGCCAGCAGCTTAGACCTCCCATATCGCAATGAGCAGTTCTTC. The whole variable domain, filled in from reference TRBV7-2 and TRBJ2-1, reads GAGVSQSPSNKVTEKGKDVELRCDPISGHTALYWYRQSLGQGLEFLIYFQGNSAPDKSGLPSDRFSAERTGGSVSTLTIQRTQQEDSAVYLCASSLDLPYRNEQFFGPGTRLTVL.

This clonotype was observed at least ten times. This chain uses TRBV20-1 with TRBJ1-4, with 10 nucleotides matching TRBD1. The CDR3 contains 15 residues. Germline assignment: CDR1 DFQATT and CDR2 SNEGSKA (reference sequence). The V and J ends lost 0 bases and 7 bases, in that order; junction bases with no gene match: 5. CDR3 sequence (DNA): TGCAGTGCTAGAGATGTGACAGGGGGCAGTGAAAAACTGTTTTTT. It codes for CSARDVTGGSEKLFF.

About this clonotype: A much larger clone differs by one base, so this may be a read error. The chain combines TRBV15 with TRBJ1-1, with D possibly TRBD1 on 5 matching bases. Germline CDR1 LNHNV, CDR2 YYDKDF (reference sequence). This CDR3 has 16 amino acids. CDR3 residues: CATCRRGGAKNTEAFF. CDR3 DNA: TGTGCCACCTGCAGGAGGGGAGGCGCGAAGAACACTGAAGCTTTCTTT.

The chain links TRBV28 to TRBJ2-7, with D hard to call. CDR3 size: 16 residues. CDR1 and CDR2 (germline): MDHEN, SYDVKM. The germline V and J ends were trimmed by 5 bases and 5 bases, with 22 bases remaining between them. In DNA form, the CDR3 reads TGTGCCAGCAGTCCTCCTCCCCCCGTGGCTCAAGACGAGCAGTACTTC. This encodes CASSPPPPVAQDEQYF.

In this sample, this clonotype turned up a few times. The chain employs TRBV7-9 and TRBJ1-3; D ambiguous. Germline CDR1 and CDR2: SEHNR and FQNEAQ (reference sequence). V was trimmed by 2 bases and J by 4 bases, leaving 12 bases between them. The CDR3 runs to 15 residues. The CDR3 DNA reads TGTGCCAGCAGCTTATTTCCCTGGCAAGGAAACACCATATATTTT. Translated, it gives CASSLFPWQGNTIYF.

As concerns this clonotype: A read error may be the cause here, since a much bigger clone is one base away. The chain couples TRBV15 to TRBJ2-1; tentative D call: TRBD2 (5 bases). This CDR3 comprises 13 residues. Germline V gene data show CDR1 as LNHNV and CDR2 as YYDKDF (reference sequence). CDR3 amino acids: CASSRGPYNEQFF. The CDR3 DNA is TGTGCCAGCAGCCGAGGGCCGTACAATGAGCAGTTCTTC.

There are many counts of this clonotype. The chain carries TRBV4-1 and TRBJ1-5; TRBD1 agrees at 8 bases. Looked up from germline, CDR1 is MGHRA and CDR2 is YSYEKL. The CDR3 totals 17 residues. The V and J ends lost 0 bases and 4 bases, in that order; junction bases with no gene match: 8. This CDR3 reads CASSQDLTGAVNQPQHF. CDR3 nucleotides: TGCGCCAGCAGCCAAGACCTGACAGGGGCCGTTAATCAGCCCCAGCATTTT.

By share of the sample, this clonotype is medium-sized. The gene calls are TRBV11-2 and TRBJ1-4; tentative D call: TRBD1 (5 bases). V was shortened by 6 bases and J by 7 bases, with 18 bases between the two germline ends. This CDR3 is built from 15 residues. Germline-derived CDR1 and CDR2 are SGHAT and FQNNGV. Written as DNA, the CDR3 is TGTGCCAGCAGTCAGGGTGGGACGCAGGGTGAAAAACTGTTTTTT. This sequence encodes CASSQGGTQGEKLFF.

By share of the sample, this clonotype is medium-sized. The chain joins TRBV29-1 to TRBJ1-1; D gene uncertain. Per the germline V gene, CDR1 is SQVTM and CDR2 is ANQGSEA. Trimming cost V 2 bases and J 2 bases, with 9 bases left between them. The length of the CDR3 is 13 residues. The DNA for the CDR3 is TGCAGCGTTGAACTCCACAGCAACACTGAAGCTTTCTTT. Translating gives CSVELHSNTEAFF. Full variable domain (remainder filled in from reference TRBV29-1 and TRBJ1-1): SAVISQKPSRDICQRGTSLTIQCQVDSQVTMMFWYRQQPGQSLTLIATANQGSEATYESGFVIDKFPISRPNLTFSTLTVSNMSPEDSSIYLCSVELHSNTEAFFGQGTRLTVV.

The V call is TRBV11-2, the J call TRBJ2-3; D unclear. This CDR3 has 13 residues. Germline V gene data show CDR1 as SGHAT and CDR2 as FQNNGV. V was shortened by 5 bases and J by 3 bases, with 9 bases between the two germline ends. CDR3 amino acids: CASSPIMTDTQYF. The CDR3 coding sequence is TGTGCCAGCAGCCCCATAATGACAGATACGCAGTATTTT.